This T cell receptor beta chain was observed in a study of blood T cell repertoires in COVID-19. As for the study in general: T cells, B-cell-depleted T cells, or PBMCs provided the cDNA or gDNA that served as material.

Allocation to cohorts depended on clinical history reported by the participants. This CDR3 contains 17 residues. The ends lost 0 bases at V and 4 bases at J; junction bases unmatched: 10. Germline V CDR1 and CDR2: SGHRS, YFSETQ. As originally analysed: Amplification of reference gene primers was used by the study to estimate nucleated cell counts. Generated by immunoSEQ multiplex PCR, the TCRdb table keeps only in-frame clones and is missing some. V and J calls and clone size are given by that table; D and trimming were obtained from the DNA. In the table there are about 170,000 clones, 70% to 90% of which are singletons.

The V call is TRBV5-1, the J call TRBJ2-3; 8 bases align to TRBD2. The receptor's source is a woman between 45 and 65 years old who had recovered from COVID-19. Source material: PBMCs or T cells enriched from blood (not recorded which). CDR3 DNA: TGCGCCAGCAGCTTGGCCGGAGGAGCGGGAGCGGCAGATACGCAGTATTTT. Amino acids: CASSLAGGAGAADTQYF.